Following are 29 T cell receptor beta chains from one sample sequenced in a study of cytomegalovirus exposure and HLA in healthy donors. PCR was performed using 60 Vbeta and 13 Jbeta primers. Assay used: immunoSEQ multiplex PCR; TCRdb lists only in-frame clones, some missing. The table records around 160,000 clones, around 80% of them present only once. The sample was PBMCs. All receptors come from a male donor in good health and CMV-seronegative.

The CDR3 is CASSNSGSYNEQFF. In nucleotides, the CDR3 is TGTGCCAGCAGCAATAGCGGTTCCTACAATGAGCAGTTCTTC. This chain links TRBV9 with TRBJ2-1; D may be TRBD2 (6 bases). This CDR3 comprises 14 residues. Germline CDR1 SGDLS, CDR2 YYNGEE. V lost 4 bases to trimming and J lost 1 base, with 9 bases between them.

The chain is built from TRBV5-1 and TRBJ2-7; D perhaps matches TRBD1 (5 bases). Trimming took off 3 bases at V and 4 bases at J, with 11 bases between the two ends. The CDR3 consists of 13 residues. In germline, CDR1 is SGHRS, CDR2 YFSETQ. The CDR3 protein is CASSSDNQYEQYF. The CDR3 DNA follows: TGCGCCAGCAGCTCGGACAACCAATACGAGCAGTACTTC.

CDR3 residues: CASSLAGGPYEQYF. CDR3 nucleotide sequence: TGTGCCAGCAGCCTAGCGGGAGGACCCTACGAGCAGTACTTC. J is TRBJ2-7 and V is TRBV6-1; the match to TRBD2 covers 11 bases. Germline V gives CDR1 MNHNS, CDR2 SASEGT. The CDR3 has 14 amino acids. V lost 6 bases to trimming and J lost 2 bases; unmatched junction nucleotides: 3.

V is TRBV4-1 and J is TRBJ1-3, with unresolved D. Germline lookup yields CDR1 MGHRA and CDR2 YSYEKL. V lost 1 base, J lost 0 bases, and 10 bases lay in between. This CDR3 spans 16 amino acids. The chain's CDR3 is CASSQGPRGSGNTIYF. The DNA of the CDR3 is TGCGCCAGCAGCCAAGGCCCGCGAGGCTCTGGAAACACCATATATTTT.

In its sample, this clone was seen a few times. The chain combines TRBV7-9 with TRBJ1-5, with D perhaps TRBD1 (5 bases). V lost 5 bases to trimming and J lost 9 bases, with 11 bases between them. The CDR3 sequence is 12 residues long. Looked up from germline, CDR1 is SEHNR and CDR2 is FQNEAQ (reference sequence). The CDR3: CASSDSRGPQHF. Here the CDR3 DNA reads TGTGCCAGCAGCGATAGTAGGGGGCCCCAGCATTTT.

This chain connects TRBV7-6 to TRBJ2-5; TRBD1 is a possible D gene (7 bases). The CDR3 sequence is 13 residues long. From germline, CDR1 is SGHVS and CDR2 FNYEAQ. With 5 bases removed from V and 5 bases from J, the gap between germline ends came to 12 bases. The CDR3 here is CASSRQGGETQYF. Written as DNA, the CDR3 is TGTGCCAGCAGCCGACAGGGAGGCGAGACCCAGTACTTC.

The chain couples TRBV28 to TRBJ1-5; D might be TRBD1 (5 bases). Germline CDR1 MDHEN, CDR2 SYDVKM. Trimming shortened V by 5 bases and J by 3 bases, and 11 bases separated the two germline ends. The CDR3 extends over 14 amino acids. CDR3 DNA sequence: TGTGCCAGCAGTCACCAGGGTGACAATCAGCCCCAGCATTTT. This codes for CASSHQGDNQPQHF.

The chain recombines TRBV28 with TRBJ1-2, with 8 nucleotides matching TRBD1. The CDR3 sequence is 13 residues long. Germline V gives CDR1 MDHEN, CDR2 SYDVKM. The V segment lost 6 bases and the J segment 8 bases; nucleotides outside the gene matches: 8. Written as DNA, the CDR3 is TGTGCCAGCAGAGGAGGACAGGGAGGGGGCTACACCTTC. Encoded protein: CASRGGQGGGYTF.

This chain connects TRBV27 to TRBJ2-3; 11 positions agree with TRBD1. J gave up 0 bases and V 6 bases, and 5 bases lay outside the gene matches. Germline V gene lookup returns CDR1 MNHEY and CDR2 SMNVEV (reference sequence). The CDR3 contains 16 residues. The CDR3 here is CASRIGDRGSTDTQYF. CDR3 DNA: TGTGCCAGCAGAATTGGGGACAGGGGGAGCACAGATACGCAGTATTTT.

J is TRBJ1-1 and V is TRBV19; possibly TRBD1 for D (5 bases). Trimming removed 6 bases from V and 8 bases from J, with 19 bases in between. The CDR3 extends over 14 amino acids. Germline V CDR1 and CDR2: LNHDA, SQIVND (reference sequence). CDR3 amino acids: CASSLDRLTSEAFF. CDR3 DNA sequence: TGTGCCAGTAGCCTCGACAGATTAACGTCAGAAGCTTTCTTT. Complete variable domain (other parts from reference TRBV19 and TRBJ1-1): DGGITQSPKYLFRKEGQNVTLSCEQNLNHDAMYWYRQDPGQGLRLIYYSQIVNDFQKGDIAEGYSVSREKKESFPLTVTSAQKNPTAFYLCASSLDRLTSEAFFGQGTRLTVV.

Of note for this clone: An end of the junction does not agree with germline; a read error may underlie this. Different DNA sequences within this sample yield the same CDR3. The rearrangement uses TRBV30 and TRBJ2-6, with no clear D. Germline values: CDR1 GTSNPN, CDR2 SVGIG (reference sequence). This CDR3 has 15 amino acids. As DNA, the CDR3 is TGCGCCTGGAGCTCCGCGTCGTCTGGGGCCAACGTCCTGACTTTC. This gives the protein CAWSSASSGANVLTF.

The J gene is TRBJ1-1, the V gene TRBV30, with D possibly TRBD1 on 6 matching bases. V lost 3 bases and J lost 0, with 11 bases in between. Germline V CDR1 and CDR2: GTSNPN, SVGIG (reference sequence). The CDR3 totals 14 residues. CDR3 protein: CAWRRDTLNTEAFF. CDR3 in DNA: TGTGCCTGGAGAAGGGACACTTTGAACACTGAAGCTTTCTTT.

The V gene is TRBV14, the J gene TRBJ1-1; D remains unclear. CDR1 and CDR2 (germline): SGHDN, FVKESK. The length of the CDR3 is 14 residues. The V end lost 0 bases, the J end lost 2 bases, and 7 bases lay between the germline ends. The CDR3: CASSQDSGNTEAFF. The CDR3 DNA reads TGTGCCAGCAGCCAAGATAGCGGAAACACTGAAGCTTTCTTT.

The genes are TRBV28 and TRBJ2-7; the D gene is possibly TRBD1 (5 bases). V gave up 7 bases and J gave up 5 bases, with 15 bases separating them. Germline assignment: CDR1 MDHEN and CDR2 SYDVKM. The CDR3 extends over 13 amino acids. CDR3 protein: CASNGLGLHEQYF. CDR3 in DNA: TGTGCCAGCAACGGTCTGGGGCTCCACGAGCAGTACTTC.

The chain joins TRBV19 to TRBJ2-2; perhaps TRBD2 as D (5 bases). There are 14 residues in the CDR3. The V gene lost 9 bases and the J gene lost 0 bases, with 11 bases spanning the gap. Germline CDR1 and CDR2: LNHDA and SQIVND (reference sequence). The CDR3 protein is CARGVGTNTGELFF. In DNA form, the CDR3 reads TGTGCCAGGGGAGTGGGGACGAACACCGGGGAGCTGTTTTTT.

This clone was seen more than once but under ten times. The V call is TRBV14, the J call TRBJ2-7; no clear D. Trimming cost V 0 bases and J 5 bases, with 14 bases left between them. Germline CDR1 and CDR2: SGHDN and FVKESK. The CDR3 spans 15 residues. This CDR3 is CASSQDPLPRDEQYF. The CDR3 DNA reads TGTGCCAGCAGCCAAGACCCCCTACCTCGGGACGAGCAGTACTTC.

This clone turned up a few times. CDR3 loop: CASSREGIGTQYF. CDR3 DNA: TGCGCCAGCAGCCGGGAGGGAATCGGTACGCAGTATTTT. The V gene is TRBV4-3, the J gene TRBJ2-3; TRBD2 aligns across 7 bases. The length of the CDR3 is 13 residues. Germline CDR1 and CDR2: LGHNA and YSLEER. Germline trimming cut 4 bases from V and 8 bases from J; bases unmatched to any gene: 6.

The J gene is TRBJ1-4, the V gene TRBV5-8; D unclear. CDR1 is SGHTS and CDR2 is YDEGEE in the germline V gene. The CDR3 contains 14 residues. Trimming stripped 0 bases from V and 5 bases from J, with 8 bases between. CDR3 residues: CASSLDFRNEKLFF. The CDR3 DNA follows: TGTGCCAGCAGCTTGGACTTTCGGAATGAAAAACTGTTTTTT.

The chain links TRBV4-3 to TRBJ2-3; 7 nucleotides align to TRBD1. The CDR3 has 16 amino acids. Germline lookup yields CDR1 LGHNA and CDR2 YSLEER. J was trimmed by 3 bases and V by 0 bases; bases with no gene match: 6. The CDR3 protein is CASSQEETGLTDTQYF. The CDR3 nucleotides are TGCGCCAGCAGCCAAGAAGAGACAGGGCTGACAGATACGCAGTATTTT.

The V call is TRBV5-1, the J call TRBJ2-7; a weak D match, TRBD1 (5 bases). The CDR3 is 15 amino acids. Germline V CDR1 and CDR2: SGHRS, YFSETQ. With 2 bases removed from V and 5 bases from J, the gap between germline ends came to 17 bases. CDR3 nucleotide sequence: TGCGCCAGCAGCTTACAGGACCCCACATTTGACGAGCAGTACTTC. Translated, it gives CASSLQDPTFDEQYF. Full variable domain (outside the CDR3, taken from reference TRBV5-1 and TRBJ2-7): KAGVTQTPRYLIKTRGQQVTLSCSPISGHRSVSWYQQTPGQGLQFLFEYFSETQRNKGNFPGRFSGRQFSNSRSEMNVSTLELGDSALYLCASSLQDPTFDEQYFGPGTRLTVT.

The chain links TRBV6-5 to TRBJ1-5; the D is unclear. CDR1 is MNHEY and CDR2 is SVGAGI in the germline V gene. V gave up 8 bases and J gave up 3 bases, with 14 bases separating them. The CDR3 spans 14 residues. The CDR3 sequence: CASSYRGANQPQHF. CDR3 in DNA: TGTGCCAGCTCCTATAGAGGTGCCAATCAGCCCCAGCATTTT.

The J gene is TRBJ2-7, the V gene TRBV7-2; 12 nucleotides align to TRBD2. The V gene's germline CDR1 is SGHTA and CDR2 FQGNSA. V lost 5 bases and J lost 6; bases outside the gene matches: 14. This CDR3 has 17 residues. CDR3 region: CASSPPGLAGPYGEQYF. CDR3 nucleotide sequence: TGTGCCAGCAGCCCACCCGGACTAGCGGGACCATATGGCGAGCAGTACTTC.

V gene TRBV19 combines with J gene TRBJ1-2; D call uncertain. Germline V gene data show CDR1 as LNHDA and CDR2 as SQIVND (reference sequence). V was clipped by 6 bases and J by 3 bases, with 14 bases between them. CDR3 length equals 14 residues. In nucleotides, the CDR3 is TGTGCCAGTAGCGGAAACAGCCGACACTATGGCTACACCTTC. This translates into CASSGNSRHYGYTF.

The chain couples TRBV7-2 to TRBJ2-5, with D maybe TRBD1 (6 bases). CDR1 is SGHTA, CDR2 FQGNSA, per germline. CDR3 length: 15 residues. The V end was cut by 1 base, the J end by 5 bases, with 14 bases between. This CDR3 reads CASSLVWGRGETQYF. For the CDR3, the DNA is TGTGCCAGCAGCTTAGTTTGGGGGCGAGGCGAGACCCAGTACTTC.

V usage is TRBV7-2 and J usage is TRBJ1-1; D remains ambiguous. The CDR3 runs to 13 residues. Germline-derived CDR1 and CDR2 are SGHTA and FQGNSA. V shed 0 bases and J shed 1 base, with 3 bases lying between them. CDR3 nucleotides: TGTGCCAGCAGCTTAGCAGCGAACACTGAAGCTTTCTTT. It codes for CASSLAANTEAFF.

This sequence joins TRBV2 and TRBJ1-4; TRBD1 matches 8 bases. The CDR3 runs to 16 residues. From germline, CDR1 is SNHLY and CDR2 FYNNEI. With 4 bases clipped from V and 6 bases from J, the junction kept 10 bases outside the gene matches. CDR3 sequence: CASSAPGGAFYEKLFF. DNA of the CDR3: TGTGCCAGCAGTGCCCCAGGGGGCGCGTTCTATGAAAAACTGTTTTTT.

The CDR3 loop reads CASESEAMNTEAFF. In DNA form, the CDR3 reads TGTGCCAGCGAGTCCGAGGCCATGAACACTGAAGCTTTCTTT. V and J are TRBV28 and TRBJ1-1; D is uncertain. The CDR3 totals 14 residues. V was pared by 8 bases and J by 0 bases, with 13 bases between. In germline, CDR1 is MDHEN, CDR2 SYDVKM.

This clone came up once. CDR3 loop: CASRFLGQNTEAFF. For the CDR3, the DNA is TGTGCCAGCAGATTCCTCGGACAAAACACTGAAGCTTTCTTT. V is TRBV4-2 and J is TRBJ1-1, with D maybe TRBD1 (5 bases). This CDR3 contains 14 residues. The V gene's germline CDR1 is LGHNA and CDR2 YNFKEQ. V was pared by 6 bases and J by 2 bases, with 13 bases between.

The genes are TRBV19 and TRBJ2-7, with 9 bases matching TRBD2. The CDR3 spans 14 residues. Germline CDR1 and CDR2: LNHDA and SQIVND (reference sequence). V dropped 6 bases and J dropped 2; count of bases not matched to a gene: 5. In DNA form, the CDR3 reads TGTGCCAGTAGGCCACTAGCGGGCCCCTACGAGCAGTACTTC. It codes for CASRPLAGPYEQYF.